The clone carrying this TCR beta chain has ten or more counts. Researchers prepared the TCRbeta library using unique molecular identifiers, the study reports. One entry per CDR3 protein results from TCRdb running MiXCR on the PCR reads. The sample lists roughly 120,000 distinct CDR3 sequences; over 9% were seen once. Germline V gives CDR1 ENHRY, CDR2 SYGVKD. The CDR3 is made up of 14 amino acids. V was cut by 5 bases and J by 0 bases, with 10 bases left in between. The sample comes from a study of T-cell reconstitution after alpha-beta-depleted transplantation in children. The receptor was derived from a human donor who donated a stem cell graft to a child with acute lymphoblastic leukemia. The sequenced sample was PBMCs from the stem cell graft donor, obtained from the stem cell graft. The V gene is TRBV10-3, the J gene TRBJ1-2, with unresolved D. The CDR3 sequence is CAISKDGANYGYTF. DNA of the CDR3: TGTGCCATCAGTAAGGACGGAGCTAACTATGGCTACACCTTC.